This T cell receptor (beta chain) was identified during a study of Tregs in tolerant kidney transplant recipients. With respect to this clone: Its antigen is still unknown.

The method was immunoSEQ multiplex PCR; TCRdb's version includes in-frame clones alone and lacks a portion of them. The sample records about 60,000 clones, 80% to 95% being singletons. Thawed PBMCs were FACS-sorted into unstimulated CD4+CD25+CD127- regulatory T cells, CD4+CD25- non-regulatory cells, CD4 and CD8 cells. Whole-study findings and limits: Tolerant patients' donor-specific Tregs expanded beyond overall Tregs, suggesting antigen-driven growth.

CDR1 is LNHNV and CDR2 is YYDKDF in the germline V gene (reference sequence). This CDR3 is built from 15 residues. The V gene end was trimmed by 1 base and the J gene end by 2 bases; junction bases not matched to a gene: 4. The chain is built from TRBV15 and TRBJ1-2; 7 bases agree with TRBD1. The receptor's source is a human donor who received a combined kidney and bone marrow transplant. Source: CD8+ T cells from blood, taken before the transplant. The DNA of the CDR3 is TGTGCCACCAGCAGAGCCCGGGACAGCAACTATGGCTACACCTTC. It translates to CATSRARDSNYGYTF.